This TCR beta chain was obtained from a study of human T cells and chemical hapten exposure. Overall study context: Readings were taken at 6 days from patch tests that had applied 0.01% DPC to the upper back. Among samples, TCR yields varied mainly because of small differences in pooled library volume. General observations from the study: Relative to controls, expanded TCRs formed significantly more large CDR3 similarity clusters.

Regarding time point: patch test 2, 6 weeks after DPC sensitization. Treatment indicated: therapeutic diphenylcyclopropenone sensitization with weekly scalp DPC. The germline CDR1 and CDR2 sequences are MNHEY and SVGEGT. V was trimmed by 6 bases and J by 8 bases, leaving 20 bases between them. The CDR3 is 15 residues long. This clonotype was counted many times. Its antigen is still unknown. Via MiXCR, TCRdb re-called the RACE reads, giving one row per CDR3 protein. Of about 350,000 distinct CDR3 sequences listed, just under 6.5% were seen once; the top ten hold over 5.5%. The chain is built from TRBV6-2 or TRBV6-3 and TRBJ2-1, with D perhaps being TRBD1 or TRBD2 (5 bases each). Sample: whole blood, taken in connection with sensitization to the hapten diphenylcyclopropenone (DPC). This TCR was recovered from a woman aged 18 to 35 with alopecia areata. Some clones in this sample may be carry-over from other donors' samples. In DNA, the CDR3 is TGTGCCAGCAGCCGCCGACAGATCCTGGGAGATGAGCAGTTCTTC. The encoded protein is CASSRRQILGDEQFF.